The 17 T cell receptor beta chains below come from one sample, sequenced in a study of Tregs in tolerant kidney transplant recipients. Sequenced by immunoSEQ multiplex PCR; TCRdb stores in-frame clones only, minus some. The specimen's table records about 30,000 clones. The source material was CD8+ T cells from blood, sampled before the transplant. The origin of the receptors is a human donor who received a combined kidney and bone marrow transplant.

Worth noting for this clone: The read ends 3 residues early relative to the CDR3; the germline J gene fills the gap. This chain links TRBV19 with TRBJ2-1; D is ambiguous. Trimming shortened V by 4 bases and J by 3 bases, and 7 bases separated the two germline ends. CDR3 length: 13 residues. Germline assignment: CDR1 LNHDA and CDR2 SQIVND (reference sequence). The DNA read from the CDR3 is TGTGCCAGTAGTACAGGTCTCTACAATGAG. It is translated as CASSTGLYNE. The full-length CDR3 reads as CASSTGLYNEQFF.

Details on this clone: Sequencing ends 3 residues short of the CDR3 end; the germline J gene provides the rest. The chain links TRBV13 to TRBJ2-7, with D possibly matching TRBD2 (5 bases). Germline CDR1 and CDR2: PRHDT and FYEKMQ (reference sequence). CDR3 length: 13 amino acids. V lost 5 bases, J lost 1 base, and 9 bases lay in between. The DNA read from the CDR3 is TGTGCCAGCAGCCCAGGACTTTCCTACGAG. Its translation: CASSPGLSYE. The full CDR3 is CASSPGLSYEQYF.

On this clone: The CDR3 end falls 3 residues outside the read, so it is completed with the germline J gene. The chain recombines TRBV19 with TRBJ2-1, with 9 bases aligning to TRBD2. V lost 3 bases, J lost 4 bases, and 7 bases stayed unmatched. The CDR3 contains 16 residues. Per the germline V gene, CDR1 is LNHDA and CDR2 is SQIVND (reference sequence). The CDR3 sequence: CASSIIGGRGYNEQFF. The sequenced CDR3 bases are TGTGCCAGTAGTATCATCGGCGGGAGGGGGTACAATGAG.

A note on this clone: The CDR3 end falls 3 residues outside the read, so it is completed with the germline J gene. The chain is built from TRBV7-3 and TRBJ2-2; 10 bases map to TRBD2. V gave up 5 bases and J gave up 3 bases; unmatched junction bases: 3. This CDR3 region has 15 residues. Germline CDR1 and CDR2: SGHTA and FQGTGA. The part of the CDR3 DNA that was read is TGTGCCAGCAGCATTGGACTAGCGGACACCGGGGAG. It specifies CASSIGLADTGE. The whole CDR3 is CASSIGLADTGELFF.

Comment on this clone: The CDR3 extends 3 residues past the end of the read, so its final part is completed from the germline J gene. This sequence joins TRBV7-9 and TRBJ1-2; D remains unclear. The CDR3 length is 12 residues. The V end lost 7 bases, the J end lost 3 bases, and 9 bases lay between the germline ends. The germline CDR1 and CDR2 sequences are SEHNR and FQNEAQ (reference sequence). The CDR3 bases that were read are TGTGCCAGCACCCCGGACTACTATGGC. Translating it yields CASTPDYYG. The whole CDR3 region reads CASTPDYYGYTF.

To note about this clone: The read ends 3 residues early relative to the CDR3; the germline J gene fills the gap. The chain links TRBV19 to TRBJ1-5; TRBD1 agrees at 7 bases. This CDR3 is 16 amino acids long. Losses at the gene ends were 10 bases for V and 0 bases for J; bases not matched to a gene: 12. Per germline, CDR1 LNHDA and CDR2 SQIVND (reference sequence). The covered CDR3 bases are TGTGCCACCCAAGACAGGGACCTTTATAGCAATCAGCCC. Its protein product is CATQDRDLYSNQP. The complete CDR3 reads CATQDRDLYSNQPQHF.

About this clone itself: The missing CDR3 end, 3 residues past where the read stops, is filled in from the germline J gene. The chain recombines TRBV5-5 with TRBJ1-3; no clear D gene. Per the germline V gene, CDR1 is SGHKS and CDR2 is YYEKEE (reference sequence). With 0 bases removed from V and 0 bases from J, the gap between germline ends came to 7 bases. There are 15 residues in the CDR3. CDR3 residues: CASSLDGISGNTIYF. CDR3 DNA, as far as it was read: TGTGCCAGCAGCTTGGACGGTATCTCTGGAAACACC.

As to this clone: The CDR3 extends 3 residues past the end of the read, so its final part is completed from the germline J gene. This sequence joins TRBV5-1 and TRBJ1-4, with D maybe TRBD1 (5 bases). CDR1 and CDR2 (germline): SGHRS, YFSETQ. The ends were cut back, 2 bases at V and 6 bases at J, with 8 bases in the middle. The CDR3 extends over 13 amino acids. Here the CDR3 reads CASSFETDEKLFF. The sequenced CDR3 bases are TGCGCCAGCAGCTTCGAGACAGATGAAAAA.

CDR3 region: CASSRGGPQEKLFF. The covered CDR3 bases are TGCGCCTCCAGCCGGGGGGGGCCTCAAGAAAAA. The chain joins TRBV5-1 to TRBJ1-4; D is possibly TRBD1 (6 bases). With the read ending 3 residues before the CDR3 end, the germline J gene is used to fill in that end. The CDR3 runs 14 residues. Trimming removed 10 bases at V and 8 bases at J, with 21 bases between. Germline V lookup: CDR1 SGHRS, CDR2 YFSETQ.

To note about this clone: The DNA ends 3 residues before the CDR3 does, and the rest of the CDR3 is filled in from the germline J gene. The rearrangement joins TRBV19 to TRBJ2-7; TRBD1 aligns across 9 bases. This CDR3 is built from 12 residues. From germline, CDR1 is LNHDA and CDR2 SQIVND (reference sequence). Germline trimming cut 9 bases from V and 6 bases from J; bases unmatched to any gene: 6. Partial CDR3 DNA: TGTGCCAGCACAGGGACAGGGAGCGAG. Translation gives CASTGTGSE. The CDR3 in full is CASTGTGSEQYF.

With regard to this clone: The read halts 3 residues ahead of the CDR3 end, with the missing end drawn from the germline J gene. The genes are TRBV5-6 and TRBJ2-1; the match to TRBD2 covers 12 bases. Trimming removed 5 bases from V and 4 bases from J; junction bases left unmatched: 4. Germline V gene lookup returns CDR1 SGHDT and CDR2 YYEEEE. The CDR3 covers 15 residues. The CDR3 is CASSYGTSGYNEQFF. The CDR3 bases that were read are TGTGCCAGCAGTTACGGGACTAGCGGGTACAATGAG.

In regard to this clone: The read terminates 3 residues before the CDR3 end, so the remaining end is supplied by the germline J gene. The chain joins TRBV2 to TRBJ2-7; the match to TRBD1 covers 8 bases. The trim removed 6 bases at V and 0 bases at J, leaving 4 bases unmatched. The CDR3 covers 14 residues. Germline CDR1 and CDR2: SNHLY and FYNNEI. The chain's CDR3 is CASSSDRGSYEQYF. The CDR3 DNA, read in part, is TGTGCCAGCAGCTCTGACAGGGGCTCCTACGAG.

In the case of this clone: The CDR3 end falls 3 residues outside the read, so it is completed with the germline J gene. This chain connects TRBV5-1 to TRBJ2-7; TRBD1 aligns across 7 bases. The V gene end was trimmed by 0 bases and the J gene end by 3 bases; junction bases not matched to a gene: 12. This CDR3 contains 17 residues. Germline V CDR1 and CDR2: SGHRS, YFSETQ. Incomplete CDR3 DNA: TGCGCCAGCAGCTTGGCCTCTTGGACAGGAGCCAACTACGAG. This translates into CASSLASWTGANYE. The full CDR3 protein is CASSLASWTGANYEQYF.

Comments on this clone: The observed sequence ends 3 residues before the CDR3 terminus, with the missing tail filled in from the germline J gene. The chain joins TRBV5-4 to TRBJ2-3, with D possibly being TRBD1 (6 bases). This CDR3 spans 15 amino acids. Germline values: CDR1 SGHNT, CDR2 YYREEE (reference sequence). Trimming removed 3 bases at V and 7 bases at J, with 18 bases between. The CDR3: CASSYRGHRDYTQYF. The CDR3 bases that were read are TGTGCCAGCAGCTACCGGGGACACCGGGATTATACG.

Comments on this clone: The read terminates 3 residues before the CDR3 end, so the remaining end is supplied by the germline J gene. The chain has TRBV19 and TRBJ2-1; TRBD2 agrees at 8 bases. CDR3 length equals 15 residues. Trimming at V came to 10 bases and at J to 4 bases, leaving 12 bases not matched to a gene. Per the germline V gene, CDR1 is LNHDA and CDR2 is SQIVND (reference sequence). CDR3 DNA (partial): TGTGCCACCACGACCAGCGGGAGATTGTACAATGAG. Translated, it gives CATTTSGRLYNE. The whole CDR3 protein reads CATTTSGRLYNEQFF. Looking up the rest from reference TRBV19 and TRBJ2-1 gives the full variable domain: DGGITQSPKYLFRKEGQNVTLSCEQNLNHDAMYWYRQDPGQGLRLIYYSQIVNDFQKGDIAEGYSVSREKKESFPLTVTSAQKNPTAFYLCATTTSGRLYNEQFFGPGTRLTVL.

With respect to this clone: The sequence runs out 3 residues before the end of the CDR3; the remainder is reconstructed from the germline J gene. The chain combines TRBV7-3 with TRBJ2-2; D ambiguous. The V end was cut by 3 bases, the J end by 7 bases, with 6 bases between. Germline values: CDR1 SGHTA, CDR2 FQGTGA. CDR3 length: 12 amino acids. CDR3 DNA, as far as it was read: TGTGCCAGCAGCTTCGGTATCGGGGAG. Its protein product is CASSFGIGE. The entire CDR3 is CASSFGIGELFF.

For this clone: Sequencing ends 3 residues short of the CDR3 end; the germline J gene provides the rest. The J gene is TRBJ1-2, the V gene TRBV19; 7 bases map to TRBD1. The germline gives CDR1 LNHDA, CDR2 SQIVND (reference sequence). The CDR3 sequence is 12 residues long. The sequenced CDR3 bases are TGTGCCAGTAGCCGACAGGGCGGGCGC. Protein sequence: CASSRQGGR. The complete CDR3 reads CASSRQGGRYTF.